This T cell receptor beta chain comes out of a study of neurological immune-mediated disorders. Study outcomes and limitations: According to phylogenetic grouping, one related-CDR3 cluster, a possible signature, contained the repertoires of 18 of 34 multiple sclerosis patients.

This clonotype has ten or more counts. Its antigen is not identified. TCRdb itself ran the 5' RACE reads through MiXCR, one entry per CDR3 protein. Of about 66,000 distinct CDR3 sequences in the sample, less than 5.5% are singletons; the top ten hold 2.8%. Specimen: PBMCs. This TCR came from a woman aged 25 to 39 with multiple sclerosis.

The CDR3 protein is CASSLHGTDDLKTNYGYTF. The CDR3 DNA reads TGTGCCAGCAGCCTCCACGGGACGGATGACTTAAAAACTAACTATGGCTACACCTTC. The V gene is TRBV21-1, the J gene TRBJ1-2; no DNA check was done on the table's D call, TRBD1. TRBV21-1 represents a pseudogene. This CDR3 has 19 amino acids.